The 4 T cell receptor beta chains below were found in one sample sequenced in a study of early T cells in non-severe SARS-CoV-2 infection. One entry per CDR3 protein results from TCRdb running MiXCR on the 5' RACE reads. The table lists 30,000 to 35,000 distinct CDR3 sequences, 4.5% to 6% of them singletons, with about 5.3% in the top ten. Sequencing was carried out using whole blood. Receptors originate from an adult who was a healthcare worker with PCR-confirmed SARS-CoV-2 infection or an uninfected control (not recorded which).

This clonotype was observed many times. The chain links TRBV29-1 to TRBJ2-1; 12 nucleotides align to TRBD2. CDR1 and CDR2 (germline): SQVTM, ANQGSEA. This CDR3 has 16 residues. V was pared by 6 bases and J by 4 bases, with 10 bases of the junction left unmatched. CDR3 amino acids: CSVQAVTSGRYNEQFF. The CDR3 DNA sequence: TGCAGCGTGCAAGCCGTCACTAGCGGGAGGTACAATGAGCAGTTCTTC.

This clonotype occurred many times. The chain is built from TRBV29-1 and TRBJ2-7; TRBD2 might be the D (6 bases). The CDR3 has 14 amino acids. Trimming took 6 bases from V and 5 from J, leaving 20 bases between them. Germline V gene lookup returns CDR1 SQVTM and CDR2 ANQGSEA. The CDR3 DNA follows: TGCAGCGTCGCGGCGAGGGGAGGAGGGGACGAGCAGTACTTC. Translated, it gives CSVAARGGGDEQYF.

This clonotype appeared many times. The J gene is TRBJ1-2, the V gene TRBV11-3; 9 bases are shared with TRBD1. V shed 6 bases, J shed 6 bases, and the junction held 11 bases outside the gene matches. This CDR3 has 15 amino acids. From germline, CDR1 is SGHNT and CDR2 YENEEA. The CDR3 sequence: CASSDWRTGDNGYTF. CDR3 bases: TGTGCCAGCAGTGATTGGCGGACAGGGGATAATGGCTACACCTTC.

The V and J genes are TRBV6-6 and TRBJ2-1; TRBD2 is a possible D gene (6 bases). The ends were cut back, 3 bases at V and 1 base at J, with 10 bases in the middle. CDR3 size: 15 residues. Germline CDR1 MNHNY, CDR2 SVGAGI (reference sequence). CDR3: CASSYPGLSYNEQFF. The DNA of the CDR3 is TGTGCCAGCAGTTATCCGGGACTTTCCTACAATGAGCAGTTCTTC.